Listed below are T cell receptor beta chains from one sample, sequenced in a study of cytomegalovirus exposure and HLA in healthy donors. TCRdb keeps only in-frame clones here, not all; method: immunoSEQ multiplex PCR. The repertoire includes about 220,000 clones, 82% of them detected once, and 5% to 6% sits in the top ten. The sample was PBMCs. These receptors all stem from a woman between 40 and 55 years old in good health and CMV-seropositive. Both conserved end residues are trimmed from each CDR3.

V	length	J	CDR3
TRBV6-1	10	TRBJ2-3	ASSGMTDTQY
TRBV6-6	12	TRBJ1-5	ASSPGQGKQPQH
TRBV6-5	13	TRBJ2-1	ASSVYSGRGNEQF
TRBV29-1	14	TRBJ2-6	SVDPGTGTGANVLT
TRBV11-3	12	TRBJ2-5	ASSLGLAGETQY
TRBV11-3	13	TRBJ2-7	ASSLLSSGSYEQY
TRBV29-1	11	TRBJ2-7	SAGGQSSYEQY
TRBV6-4	12	TRBJ1-2	ASSESTGPYGYT
TRBV9	13	TRBJ1-1	ASSVSGTTNTEAF
TRBV19	13	TRBJ2-1	ASSIQTGPHNEQF
TRBV30	11	TRBJ1-2	ALRDRGVDGYT
TRBV6-5	12	TRBJ1-1	ASSYGTGRTEAF
TRBV18	13	TRBJ1-1	ASSPEVGVGTEAF
TRBV27	11	TRBJ1-5	ASSYRGDQPQH
TRBV7-2	13	TRBJ2-3	ASMAGTKSTDTQY
TRBV5-1	14	TRBJ2-7	ASSPAVGQVPYEQY
TRBV7-9	10	TRBJ1-1	ASGEVNTEAF
TRBV29-1	9	TRBJ1-1	SGEGNTEAF
TRBV7-8	15	TRBJ1-6	ASSPRQGRMDTSPLH
TRBV7-2	15	TRBJ2-1	ASSLGPVGLKNNEQF
TRBV7-2	11	TRBJ1-5	ASSQTGDQPQH
TRBV19	16	TRBJ2-2	ASSIRSNRGMNTGELF
TRBV4-3	14	TRBJ1-4	ASSDDRDSGREKLF
TRBV6-6	12	TRBJ2-7	ASRKGQLAYEQY
TRBV6-5	13	TRBJ1-5	ASRTGLYSNQPQH
TRBV7-2	12	TRBJ2-2	ASSLVGDTGELF
TRBV7-6	14	TRBJ2-3	ASSIREIAGADTQY
TRBV4-1	14	TRBJ1-2	ASRGPNRSANYGYT
TRBV7-2	12	TRBJ1-2	ASSLGQGKYGYT
TRBV18	13	TRBJ1-2	ASSPSRTGSDGYT
TRBV6-6	14	TRBJ1-2	ASTYRGDRINYGYT
TRBV5-1	11	TRBJ1-1	ASSPGHGWGAF
TRBV11-2	14	TRBJ1-2	ASSSNRRERTYGYT
TRBV9	14	TRBJ2-5	ASSGGPTLYQETQY
TRBV19	12	TRBJ2-7	ASSPSGGTYEQY
TRBV5-1	12	TRBJ2-7	ASSWGDRSYEQY
TRBV14	11	TRBJ2-5	ASSQDSRETQY
TRBV10-3	13	TRBJ2-7	AISERGQGINEQY
TRBV10-3	11	TRBJ1-1	ATAGQGNTEAF
TRBV7-6	13	TRBJ1-1	ASSLDRGARTEAF
TRBV18	14	TRBJ1-3	ASSSGLQGTGNTIY
TRBV10-3	14	TRBJ1-3	AIRETGGVSGNTIY
TRBV4-3	13	TRBJ1-3	ASREEASSGNTIY
TRBV7-2	14	TRBJ1-6	ASSLEAAVGNSPLH
TRBV5-4	11	TRBJ1-2	ASSSSRDYGYT
TRBV14	11	TRBJ1-4	ASSQMGGQRLF
TRBV29-1	11	TRBJ2-5	SVAGQYGETQY
TRBV6-5	13	TRBJ2-3	ASKLAGGQTDTQY
TRBV7-9	9	TRBJ1-6	ASSSRWSLH
TRBV5-1	12	TRBJ1-2	ASSLATETYGYT
TRBV9	12	TRBJ2-1	ASSVEKGRNEQF